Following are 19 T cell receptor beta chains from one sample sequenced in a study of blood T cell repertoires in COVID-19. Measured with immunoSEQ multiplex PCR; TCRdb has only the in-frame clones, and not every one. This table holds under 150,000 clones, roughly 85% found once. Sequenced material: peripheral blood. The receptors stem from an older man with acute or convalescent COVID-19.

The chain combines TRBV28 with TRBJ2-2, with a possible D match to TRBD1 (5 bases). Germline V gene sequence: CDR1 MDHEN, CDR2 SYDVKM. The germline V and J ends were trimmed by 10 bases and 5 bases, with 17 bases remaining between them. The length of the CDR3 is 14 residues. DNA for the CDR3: TGTGCCACCACCTCGCAGGGAAGGACCGGGGAGCTGTTTTTT. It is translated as CATTSQGRTGELFF.

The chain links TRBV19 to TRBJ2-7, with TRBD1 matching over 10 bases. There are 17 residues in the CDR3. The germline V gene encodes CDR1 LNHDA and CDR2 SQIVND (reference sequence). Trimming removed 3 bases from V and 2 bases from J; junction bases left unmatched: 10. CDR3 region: CASSISDRGVGTYEQYF. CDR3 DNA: TGTGCCAGTAGTATCTCGGACAGGGGGGTGGGCACCTACGAGCAGTACTTC.

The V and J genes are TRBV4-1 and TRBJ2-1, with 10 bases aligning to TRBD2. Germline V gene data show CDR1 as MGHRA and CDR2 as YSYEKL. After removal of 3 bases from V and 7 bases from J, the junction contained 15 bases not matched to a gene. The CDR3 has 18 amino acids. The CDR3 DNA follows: TGCGCCAGCAGCCACCTGGGGCGACCGGGACTAGCGACGAATGAGCAGTTCTTC. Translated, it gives CASSHLGRPGLATNEQFF.

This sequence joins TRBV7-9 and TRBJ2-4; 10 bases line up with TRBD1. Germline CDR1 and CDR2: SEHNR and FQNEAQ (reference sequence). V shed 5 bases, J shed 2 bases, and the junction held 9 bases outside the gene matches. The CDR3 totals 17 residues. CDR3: CASSPQGQGVSKNIQYF. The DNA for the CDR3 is TGTGCCAGCAGCCCCCAAGGACAGGGGGTTTCCAAAAACATTCAGTACTTC.

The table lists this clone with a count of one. CDR3 sequence reads: CASSPKWGRVLSGANVLTF. CDR3 DNA: TGTGCCAGCAGTCCTAAGTGGGGCAGGGTACTCTCTGGGGCCAACGTCCTGACTTTC. V usage is TRBV3-1 (or the pseudogene TRBV3-2) and J usage is TRBJ2-6, with a weak D call TRBD1 (5 bases). Trimming pared 6 bases from V and 0 bases from J, leaving 21 bases between. The germline V gene has CDR1 LGHDT and CDR2 YNNKEL (reference sequence). There are 19 residues in the CDR3.

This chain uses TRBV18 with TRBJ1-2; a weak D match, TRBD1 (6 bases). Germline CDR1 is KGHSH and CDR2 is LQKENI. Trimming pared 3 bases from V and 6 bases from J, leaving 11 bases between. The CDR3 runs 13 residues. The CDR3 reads CASSPGRGNGYTF. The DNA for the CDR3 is TGTGCCAGCTCACCGGGCAGGGGCAATGGCTACACCTTC.

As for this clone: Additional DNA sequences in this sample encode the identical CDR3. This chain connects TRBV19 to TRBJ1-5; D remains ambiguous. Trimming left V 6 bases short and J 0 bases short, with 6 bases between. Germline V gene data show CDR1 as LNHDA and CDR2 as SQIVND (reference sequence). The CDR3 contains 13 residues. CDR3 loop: CASSLNSNQPQHF. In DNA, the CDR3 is TGTGCCAGTAGCTTAAATAGCAATCAGCCCCAGCATTTT.

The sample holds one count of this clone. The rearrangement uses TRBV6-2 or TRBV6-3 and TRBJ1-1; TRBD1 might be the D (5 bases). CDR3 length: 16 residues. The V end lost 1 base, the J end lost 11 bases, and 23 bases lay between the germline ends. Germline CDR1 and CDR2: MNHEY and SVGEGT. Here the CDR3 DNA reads TGTGCCAGCAGTTACTGGGGCGGGAATACTGAATCGTGGGCTTTCTTT. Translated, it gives CASSYWGGNTESWAFF.

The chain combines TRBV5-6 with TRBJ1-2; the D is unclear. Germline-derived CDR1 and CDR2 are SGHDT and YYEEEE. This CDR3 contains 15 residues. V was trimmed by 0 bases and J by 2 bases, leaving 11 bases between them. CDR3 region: CASSLVGGVNYGYTF. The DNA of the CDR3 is TGTGCCAGCAGCTTGGTAGGCGGGGTAAACTATGGCTACACCTTC.

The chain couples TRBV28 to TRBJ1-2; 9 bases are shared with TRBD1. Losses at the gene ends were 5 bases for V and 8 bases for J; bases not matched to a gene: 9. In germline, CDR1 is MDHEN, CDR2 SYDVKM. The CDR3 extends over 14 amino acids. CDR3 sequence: CASSSHTGGRGYTF. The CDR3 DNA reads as TGTGCCAGCAGTAGCCATACAGGGGGCAGAGGCTACACCTTC.

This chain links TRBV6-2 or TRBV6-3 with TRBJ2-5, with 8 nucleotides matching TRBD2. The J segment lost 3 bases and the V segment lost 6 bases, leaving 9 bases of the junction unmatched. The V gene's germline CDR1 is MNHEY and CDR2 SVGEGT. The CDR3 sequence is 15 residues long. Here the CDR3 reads CASSPLGTSKETQYF. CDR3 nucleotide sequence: TGTGCCAGCAGCCCCTTAGGGACTAGTAAAGAGACCCAGTACTTC.

In DNA, the CDR3 is TGTGCCAGCTCACCATCAGGGGGCGATCAGCCCCAGCATTTT. Its protein product is CASSPSGGDQPQHF. V and J are TRBV18 and TRBJ1-5; 8 bases fit TRBD1. This CDR3 spans 14 amino acids. Germline V gives CDR1 KGHSH, CDR2 LQKENI. V lost 2 bases to trimming and J lost 5 bases; unmatched junction nucleotides: 2.

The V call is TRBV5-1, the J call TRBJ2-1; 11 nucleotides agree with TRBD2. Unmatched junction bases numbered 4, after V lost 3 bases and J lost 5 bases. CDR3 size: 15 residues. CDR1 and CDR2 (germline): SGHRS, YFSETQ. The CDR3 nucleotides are TGCGCCAGCAGCTCGACTAGCGGGGATAACAATGAGCAGTTCTTC. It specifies CASSSTSGDNNEQFF. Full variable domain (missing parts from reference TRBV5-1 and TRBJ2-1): KAGVTQTPRYLIKTRGQQVTLSCSPISGHRSVSWYQQTPGQGLQFLFEYFSETQRNKGNFPGRFSGRQFSNSRSEMNVSTLELGDSALYLCASSSTSGDNNEQFFGPGTRLTVL.

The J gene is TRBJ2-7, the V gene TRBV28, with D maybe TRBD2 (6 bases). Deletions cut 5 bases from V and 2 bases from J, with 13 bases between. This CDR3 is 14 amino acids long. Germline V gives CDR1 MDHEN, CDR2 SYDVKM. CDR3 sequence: CASSRRGLTYEQYF. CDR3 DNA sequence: TGTGCCAGCAGTAGGCGGGGTCTCACCTACGAGCAGTACTTC. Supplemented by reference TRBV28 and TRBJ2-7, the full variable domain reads DVKVTQSSRYLVKRTGEKVFLECVQDMDHENMFWYRQDPGLGLRLIYFSYDVKMKEKGDIPEGYSVSREKKERFSLILESASTNQTSMYLCASSRRGLTYEQYFGPGTRLTVT.

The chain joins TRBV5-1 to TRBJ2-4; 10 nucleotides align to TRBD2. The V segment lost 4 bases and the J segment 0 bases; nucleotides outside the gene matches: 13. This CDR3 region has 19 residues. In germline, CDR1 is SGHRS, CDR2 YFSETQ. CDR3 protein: CASSPHGIAGGLAKNIQYF. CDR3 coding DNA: TGCGCCAGCAGCCCCCATGGGATAGCGGGGGGCCTAGCCAAAAACATTCAGTACTTC.

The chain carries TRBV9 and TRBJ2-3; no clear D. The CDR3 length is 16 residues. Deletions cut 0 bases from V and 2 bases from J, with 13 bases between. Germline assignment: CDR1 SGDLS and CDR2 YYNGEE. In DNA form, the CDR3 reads TGTGCCAGCAGCGTAGTAGGAGCCTACCTCACAGATACGCAGTATTTT. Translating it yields CASSVVGAYLTDTQYF.

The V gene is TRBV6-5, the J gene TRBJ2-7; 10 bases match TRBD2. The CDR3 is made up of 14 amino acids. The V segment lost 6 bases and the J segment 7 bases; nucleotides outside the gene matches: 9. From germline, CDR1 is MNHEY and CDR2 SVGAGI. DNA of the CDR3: TGTGCCAGCAGACCACTAGCGGGGTTGGGGGAGCAGTACTTC. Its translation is CASRPLAGLGEQYF.

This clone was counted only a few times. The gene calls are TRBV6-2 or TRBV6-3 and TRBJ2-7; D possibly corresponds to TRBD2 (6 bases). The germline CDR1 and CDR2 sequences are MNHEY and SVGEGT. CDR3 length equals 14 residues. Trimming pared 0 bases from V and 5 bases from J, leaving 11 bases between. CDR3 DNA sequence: TGTGCCAGCAGTTACTCAAGGAGGGGCAACGAGCAGTACTTC. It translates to CASSYSRRGNEQYF.

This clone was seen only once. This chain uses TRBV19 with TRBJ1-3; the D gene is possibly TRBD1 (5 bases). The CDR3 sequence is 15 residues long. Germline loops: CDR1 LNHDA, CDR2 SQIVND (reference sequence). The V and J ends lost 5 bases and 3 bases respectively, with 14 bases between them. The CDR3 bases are TGTGCCAGTAGTCTCATGACAGTTTTTGGAAACACCATATATTTT. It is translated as CASSLMTVFGNTIYF.